Following are 24 T cell receptor beta chains from one sample sequenced in a study of PD-L1 blockade in urothelial cancer. Using immunoSEQ multiplex PCR, the repertoire was profiled, and TCRdb retains in-frame clones only, with some absent. The data show 90,000 or so clones, around 89% seen once. Time point reported: pretreatment peripheral blood. The specimen was PBMCs, collected around atezolizumab (anti-PD-L1) treatment. The receptors derive from a man in his fifties or sixties with urothelial cancer.

This chain joins TRBV6-4 and TRBJ2-1, with a tentative D call TRBD2 (6 bases). Trimming took 2 bases from V and 10 from J, leaving 12 bases between them. CDR1 MRHNA and CDR2 SNTAGT come from the germline V gene. The CDR3 sequence is 13 residues long. The CDR3: CASSDQEGLEQFF. The CDR3 nucleotides are TGTGCCAGCAGTGACCAAGAGGGACTGGAGCAGTTCTTC.

The J gene is TRBJ2-6, the V gene TRBV5-1, with D possibly matching TRBD2 (7 bases). Deletions cut 0 bases from V and 2 bases from J, with 21 bases between. The CDR3 sequence is 20 residues long. CDR1 SGHRS and CDR2 YFSETQ come from the germline V gene. CDR3 sequence: CASSLVSSGGRRTGANVLTF. CDR3 DNA: TGCGCCAGCAGCTTGGTTTCTTCGGGGGGCAGACGCACTGGGGCCAACGTCCTGACTTTC.

The chain has TRBV10-1 and TRBJ2-1, with a weak D call TRBD2 (7 bases). The germline CDR1 and CDR2 sequences are WNHNN and SYGVQD (reference sequence). The CDR3 extends over 17 amino acids. V was clipped by 0 bases and J by 0 bases, with 12 bases between them. The CDR3 loop is CASSESGAGDSYNEQFF. CDR3 DNA sequence: TGCGCCAGCAGTGAGTCGGGGGCGGGAGACTCCTACAATGAGCAGTTCTTC.

V gene TRBV7-9 combines with J gene TRBJ2-7; maybe TRBD1 (5 bases). The germline V gene encodes CDR1 SEHNR and CDR2 FQNEAQ (reference sequence). This CDR3 contains 13 residues. Trimming removed 1 base at V and 7 bases at J, with 11 bases between. CDR3 bases: TGTGCCAGCAGCTTAGACAGGTATTTTGAGCAGTACTTC. This codes for CASSLDRYFEQYF.

The chain is built from TRBV7-7 and TRBJ1-1, with TRBD1 identical over 9 bases. The trim removed 3 bases at V and 5 bases at J, leaving 1 base unmatched. The CDR3 runs 13 residues. Germline CDR1 reads SSHAT; CDR2 reads FNYEAQ (reference sequence). CDR3 protein: CASSFDRGTEAFF. The CDR3 DNA is TGTGCCAGCAGCTTCGACAGGGGGACTGAAGCTTTCTTT.

This chain connects TRBV30 to TRBJ1-2; D gene uncertain. Trimming left V 1 base short and J 2 bases short, with 5 bases between. Germline CDR1 is GTSNPN and CDR2 is SVGIG (reference sequence). The CDR3 contains 12 residues. CDR3 DNA sequence: TGTGCCTGGAGTGCTAACAACTATGGCTACACCTTC. Translating gives CAWSANNYGYTF.

The genes are TRBV7-2 and TRBJ1-2; 7 nucleotides line up with TRBD1. After removal of 5 bases from V and 8 bases from J, the junction contained 14 bases not matched to a gene. Germline lookup yields CDR1 SGHTA and CDR2 FQGNSA. This CDR3 has 15 residues. The CDR3, as DNA: TGTGCCAGCAGCCATTACACAGGGGCCCACCTGGGCTACACCTTC. This translates into CASSHYTGAHLGYTF.

J is TRBJ2-1 and V is TRBV7-9; a possible D gene is TRBD2 (5 bases). Deletions cut 4 bases from V and 6 bases from J, with 22 bases between. This CDR3 contains 17 residues. Germline lookup yields CDR1 SEHNR and CDR2 FQNEAQ (reference sequence). In DNA, the CDR3 is TGTGCCAGCAGCTCCCTAGTACCCGAGCGGCCTAGCAATGAGCAGTTCTTC. It yields the protein CASSSLVPERPSNEQFF.

The J gene is TRBJ1-4, the V gene TRBV18; weak D call: TRBD1 (6 bases). V lost 3 bases and J 4 bases, leaving 15 bases between the germline ends. The CDR3 length is 16 residues. Germline loops: CDR1 KGHSH, CDR2 LQKENI. This chain's CDR3 is CASSPTNREINEKLFF. The CDR3 DNA sequence: TGTGCCAGCTCACCTACCAACAGGGAGATTAATGAAAAACTGTTTTTT.

The chain links TRBV19 to TRBJ1-2; D may be TRBD1 (5 bases). The CDR3 consists of 15 residues. In germline, CDR1 is LNHDA, CDR2 SQIVND (reference sequence). Deletions cut 4 bases from V and 4 bases from J, with 16 bases between. The CDR3 DNA reads TGTGCCAGTAGTACGACTCAGGGCGCCGGCTATGGCTACACCTTC. Amino acid sequence: CASSTTQGAGYGYTF. The full variable domain, rest sourced from reference TRBV19 and TRBJ1-2, is DGGITQSPKYLFRKEGQNVTLSCEQNLNHDAMYWYRQDPGQGLRLIYYSQIVNDFQKGDIAEGYSVSREKKESFPLTVTSAQKNPTAFYLCASSTTQGAGYGYTFGSGTRLTVV.

The chain employs TRBV10-1 and TRBJ2-1, with 13 bases matching TRBD2. Germline V gene sequence: CDR1 WNHNN, CDR2 SYGVQD (reference sequence). The CDR3 has 14 residues. Losses at the gene ends were 2 bases for V and 8 bases for J; bases not matched to a gene: 0. Written as DNA, the CDR3 is TGCGCCAGCAGTGAGGGACTAGCGGGGGATGAGCAGTTCTTC. This codes for CASSEGLAGDEQFF.

The chain employs TRBV11-2 and TRBJ2-7; D is undetermined. CDR1 SGHAT and CDR2 FQNNGV come from the germline V gene. The CDR3 is 13 residues long. Between the trimmed V and J ends, which lost 0 bases and 7 bases, there was a span of 10 bases. DNA for the CDR3: TGTGCCAGCAGCTTAGAGCGGCTGGTTGAGCAGTACTTC. Translating it yields CASSLERLVEQYF.

The rearrangement joins TRBV7-2 to TRBJ1-2, with TRBD1 matching 7 bases. The germline CDR1 and CDR2 sequences are SGHTA and FQGNSA. This CDR3 spans 17 amino acids. J gave up 5 bases and V 3 bases, and 15 bases lay outside the gene matches. The CDR3: CASSFDRVRLYHYGYTF. DNA of the CDR3: TGTGCCAGCAGCTTTGACAGGGTTCGGTTGTATCATTATGGCTACACCTTC.

The J gene is TRBJ1-4, the V gene TRBV21-1; TRBD1, the table's D call, was not compared with the DNA. TRBV21-1 is reported as a pseudogene. The CDR3 is made up of 15 amino acids. The DNA of the CDR3 is TGTGCCAGCAGCCCAACAACAGGGTTTAATGAAAAACTGTTTTTT. Translation gives CASSPTTGFNEKLFF.

V usage is TRBV30 and J usage is TRBJ1-2, with 7 bases aligning to TRBD1. J gave up 1 base and V 4 bases, and 15 bases lay outside the gene matches. The CDR3 is 17 amino acids. Germline V gives CDR1 GTSNPN, CDR2 SVGIG (reference sequence). CDR3 DNA: TGTGCCTGGACCAATTCCCGGGACAGCCGATTTAACTATGGCTACACCTTC. It translates to CAWTNSRDSRFNYGYTF. Together with reference TRBV30 and TRBJ1-2, the CDR3 gives the full variable domain: SQTIHQWPATLVQPVGSPLSLECTVEGTSNPNLYWYRQAAGRGLQLLFYSVGIGQISSEVPQNLSASRPQDRQFILSSKKLLLSDSGFYLCAWTNSRDSRFNYGYTFGSGTRLTVV.

The rearrangement joins TRBV9 to TRBJ1-1; D remains unclear. The CDR3 totals 13 residues. The germline gives CDR1 SGDLS, CDR2 YYNGEE. Trimming stripped 4 bases from V and 3 bases from J, with 10 bases between. CDR3 region: CASSPPRDTEAFF. DNA for the CDR3: TGTGCCAGCAGCCCACCCCGGGACACTGAAGCTTTCTTT. The whole variable domain, remainder taken from reference TRBV9 and TRBJ1-1, is DSGVTQTPKHLITATGQRVTLRCSPRSGDLSVYWYQQSLDQGLQFLIQYYNGEERAKGNILERFSAQQFPDLHSELNLSSLELGDSALYFCASSPPRDTEAFFGQGTRLTVV.

DNA of the CDR3: TGTGCCAGCAGCTTTGGGACTAGCTACAATGAGCAGTTCTTC. This encodes CASSFGTSYNEQFF. The chain carries TRBV7-2 and TRBJ2-1, with 8 nucleotides matching TRBD2. V was pared by 3 bases and J by 3 bases, with 1 base of the junction left unmatched. Germline V gene lookup returns CDR1 SGHTA and CDR2 FQGNSA. The CDR3 is 14 residues long. Based on the CDR3 plus reference TRBV7-2 and TRBJ2-1, the full variable domain is GAGVSQSPSNKVTEKGKDVELRCDPISGHTALYWYRQSLGQGLEFLIYFQGNSAPDKSGLPSDRFSAERTGGSVSTLTIQRTQQEDSAVYLCASSFGTSYNEQFFGPGTRLTVL.

The chain links TRBV18 to TRBJ2-2, with D maybe TRBD2 (6 bases). Trimming pared 3 bases from V and 5 bases from J, leaving 13 bases between. Germline lookup yields CDR1 KGHSH and CDR2 LQKENI. The CDR3 length is 15 residues. The CDR3 nucleotides are TGTGCCAGCTCACCGAGCACAGGAGGGACCGGGGAGCTGTTTTTT. It is translated as CASSPSTGGTGELFF.

The rearrangement uses TRBV7-8 and TRBJ1-1, with D perhaps matching TRBD1 (6 bases). V was shortened by 2 bases and J by 1 base, with 8 bases between the two germline ends. The CDR3 runs 14 residues. Germline CDR1 and CDR2: SGHVS and FQNEAQ. The CDR3, as DNA: TGTGCCAGCAGCTTAAGCAGGGGGAACACTGAAGCTTTCTTT. It codes for CASSLSRGNTEAFF.

This rearrangement joins TRBV5-1 to TRBJ2-2, with a possible D match to TRBD1 (6 bases). The germline V gene encodes CDR1 SGHRS and CDR2 YFSETQ. The CDR3 has 15 residues. The V end lost 8 bases, the J end lost 3 bases, and 17 bases lay between the germline ends. As DNA, the CDR3 is TGCGCCAGTTCGGTGCAGGGGACATACACCGGGGAGCTGTTTTTT. Translating gives CASSVQGTYTGELFF.

This clone was detected a few times. V usage is TRBV9 and J usage is TRBJ2-2; tentatively, D is TRBD2 (5 bases). Germline-derived CDR1 and CDR2 are SGDLS and YYNGEE. Deletions cut 3 bases from V and 3 bases from J, with 15 bases between. The CDR3 spans 16 residues. The chain's CDR3 is CASSGELTRDTGELFF. CDR3 DNA sequence: TGTGCCAGCAGCGGGGAGCTTACTAGGGACACCGGGGAGCTGTTTTTT.

The DNA of the CDR3 is TGCGCCAGCAGCCAAGGTGGGACTTCGCGGGGGACAGATACGCAGTATTTT. Its protein is CASSQGGTSRGTDTQYF. The chain recombines TRBV4-3 with TRBJ2-3, with 7 bases identical to TRBD2. Germline assignment: CDR1 LGHNA and CDR2 YSLEER. The trim removed 1 base at V and 3 bases at J, leaving 10 bases unmatched. This CDR3 region has 17 residues.

This chain connects TRBV5-1 to TRBJ1-4, with D unclear. From germline, CDR1 is SGHRS and CDR2 YFSETQ. Trimming took off 0 bases at V and 6 bases at J, with 12 bases between the two ends. This CDR3 comprises 15 residues. CDR3 loop: CASSLEGGRDEKLFF. The CDR3 DNA is TGCGCCAGCAGCTTGGAAGGAGGGAGGGATGAAAAACTGTTTTTT.

V usage is TRBV27 and J usage is TRBJ2-7, with TRBD2 matching over 11 bases. The CDR3 sequence is 14 residues long. Germline-derived CDR1 and CDR2 are MNHEY and SMNVEV (reference sequence). V was clipped by 6 bases and J by 0 bases; unmatched bases: 1. In nucleotides, the CDR3 is TGTGCCAGCAGCACTAGCGGGAGCTCCTACGAGCAGTACTTC. Amino acid sequence: CASSTSGSSYEQYF.